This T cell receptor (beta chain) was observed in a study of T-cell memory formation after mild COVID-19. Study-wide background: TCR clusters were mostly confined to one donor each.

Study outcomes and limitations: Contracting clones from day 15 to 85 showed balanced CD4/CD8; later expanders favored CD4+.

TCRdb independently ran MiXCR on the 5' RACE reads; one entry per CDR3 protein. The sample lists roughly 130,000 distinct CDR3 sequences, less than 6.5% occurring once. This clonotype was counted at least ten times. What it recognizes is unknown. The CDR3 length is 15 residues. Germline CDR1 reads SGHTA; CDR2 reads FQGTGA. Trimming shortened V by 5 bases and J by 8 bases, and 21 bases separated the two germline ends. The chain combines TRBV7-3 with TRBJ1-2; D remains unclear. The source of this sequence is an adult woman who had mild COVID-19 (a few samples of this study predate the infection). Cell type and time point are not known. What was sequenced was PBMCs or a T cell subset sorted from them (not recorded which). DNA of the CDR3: TGTGCCAGCAGCAACCGGACGGGCTGGAGTGGAGGCTACACCTTC. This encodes CASSNRTGWSGGYTF.